Below are 23 T cell receptor beta chains sequenced from a single sample in a study of regulatory T cells in long-lasting Graves disease. Documented time point: newly diagnosed GD, antithyroid drugs for less than 3 months. After RNA was extracted from PBMCs, the TCR library was made from it. Building of the TCR beta libraries involved iRepertoire HTBI primers and Arm-PCR of CDR3 regions. Each CDR3 protein is one row after TCRdb ran MiXCR on the multiplex PCR reads. The sample has hundreds of thousands of distinct CDR3 sequences, 13% seen once. This sample also appeared in a second study, on T cells in Graves' hyperthyroidism and ophthalmopathy.

This sample comprised peripheral blood mononuclear cells (PBMCs), obtained at new diagnosis, from a patient treated with antithyroid drugs. These TCRs come from a man aged 25 to 40 with Graves disease.

The J gene is TRBJ2-2, the V gene TRBV7-3, with a weak D call TRBD2 (6 bases). Looked up from germline, CDR1 is SGHTA and CDR2 is FQGTGA. V was shortened by 1 base and J by 7 bases, with 13 bases between the two germline ends. This CDR3 has 15 residues. The CDR3 spells CASSLSGPGGGELFF. The CDR3 DNA reads as TGTGCCAGCAGCTTAAGCGGGCCCGGGGGCGGGGAGCTGTTTTTT.

For this clonotype: This could be a read error, since a much larger clone is one nucleotide away. This chain joins TRBV10-3 and TRBJ2-3; a possible D gene is TRBD1 (6 bases). The CDR3 runs 16 residues. V shed 4 bases and J shed 4 bases, with 18 bases lying between them. The germline CDR1 and CDR2 sequences are ENHRY and SYGVKD. CDR3 in amino acids: CAISGAGQGIADTQYF. CDR3 nucleotide sequence: TGTGCCATCAGTGGGGCCGGGCAGGGGATCGCAGATACGCAGTATTTT.

This clonotype was detected ten times or more. The J gene is TRBJ1-1, the V gene TRBV6-1, with TRBD1 matching 7 bases. Trimming removed 6 bases from V and 5 bases from J; junction bases left unmatched: 9. Germline CDR1 is MNHNS and CDR2 is SASEGT. CDR3 length equals 14 residues. CDR3 loop: CASRPDRVKTEAFF. The CDR3, as DNA: TGTGCCAGCAGACCAGACAGGGTTAAGACTGAAGCTTTCTTT.

This clonotype has at least ten counts. The chain joins TRBV27 to TRBJ2-3; TRBD1 aligns across 9 bases. The CDR3 consists of 15 residues. Looked up from germline, CDR1 is MNHEY and CDR2 is SMNVEV (reference sequence). V shed 1 base and J 3 bases; nucleotides not matched to a gene: 2. The CDR3 bases are TGTGCCAGCAGTTTATACAGGGGGCCAACAGATACGCAGTATTTT. Translating it yields CASSLYRGPTDTQYF.

This clonotype was observed many times. V usage is TRBV3-1 and J usage is TRBJ2-7; TRBD1 matches at 7 bases. CDR1 and CDR2 (germline): LGHDT, YNNKEL (reference sequence). With V trimmed by 1 base and J by 1 base, 1 base remained unmatched. The CDR3 is 14 amino acids. In nucleotides, the CDR3 is TGTGCCAGCAGCCAAGGGGACAGATCCTACGAGCAGTACTTC. Its translation is CASSQGDRSYEQYF.

Many counts were recorded for this clonotype. V gene TRBV12-3 or TRBV12-4 combines with J gene TRBJ1-2; D uncertain. V dropped 4 bases and J dropped 4 bases, with 7 bases sitting between them. The CDR3 consists of 12 residues. The CDR3 sequence: CASSSDIYGYTF. DNA for the CDR3: TGTGCCAGCAGTTCCGACATCTATGGCTACACCTTC.

This clonotype showed up many times. The rearrangement uses TRBV7-2 and TRBJ1-2; TRBD1 aligns across 10 bases. The V gene end was trimmed by 5 bases and the J gene end by 4 bases; junction bases not matched to a gene: 7. This CDR3 comprises 15 residues. CDR1 is SGHTA and CDR2 is FQGNSA in the germline V gene. DNA of the CDR3: TGTGCCAGCAGCGACCGGGACAGGGGAAGCTATGGCTACACCTTC. Translated: CASSDRDRGSYGYTF. Looking up the rest from reference TRBV7-2 and TRBJ1-2 gives the full variable domain: GAGVSQSPSNKVTEKGKDVELRCDPISGHTALYWYRQSLGQGLEFLIYFQGNSAPDKSGLPSDRFSAERTGGSVSTLTIQRTQQEDSAVYLCASSDRDRGSYGYTFGSGTRLTVV.

Remarks on this clonotype: A read error may explain this, as a much larger clone is one base away. V usage is TRBV28 and J usage is TRBJ2-7, with D possibly TRBD2 on 7 matching bases. V shed 6 bases and J shed 0 bases, with 21 bases lying between them. In germline, CDR1 is MDHEN, CDR2 SYDVKM. The CDR3 runs to 17 residues. CDR3 nucleotide sequence: TGTGCCAGCAGCCCCCCGGGACGGGGGGCAGGCTCCTACGAGCAGTACTTC. Amino acids: CASSPPGRGAGSYEQYF.

Many counts were recorded for this clonotype. The gene calls are TRBV6-1 and TRBJ2-1; 9 bases are a match to TRBD1. CDR3 size: 16 residues. Unmatched junction bases numbered 7, after V lost 4 bases and J lost 3 bases. CDR1 and CDR2 from the germline V gene are MNHNS and SASEGT. The CDR3 DNA reads TGTGCCAGCAGTGTCGACAGGGGGGTCTACTACAATGAGCAGTTCTTC. This gives the protein CASSVDRGVYYNEQFF.

This clonotype was observed a few times. The rearrangement links TRBV7-9 to TRBJ2-6; 7 bases fit TRBD1. This CDR3 spans 16 amino acids. The V gene end was trimmed by 5 bases and the J gene end by 4 bases; junction bases not matched to a gene: 8. The germline gives CDR1 SEHNR, CDR2 FQNEAQ (reference sequence). This CDR3 is CASSPSGGQGANVLTF. For the CDR3, the DNA is TGTGCCAGCAGCCCCTCAGGGGGACAGGGGGCCAACGTCCTGACTTTC. Together with reference TRBV7-9 and TRBJ2-6, the CDR3 gives the full variable domain: DTGVSQNPRHKITKRGQNVTFRCDPISEHNRLYWYRQTLGQGPEFLTYFQNEAQLEKSRLLSDRFSAERPKGSFSTLEIQRTEQGDSAMYLCASSPSGGQGANVLTFGAGSRLTVL.

This clonotype was recorded a few times. The rearrangement links TRBV10-2 to TRBJ2-7, with 12 bases fitting TRBD2. J was trimmed by 4 bases and V by 2 bases; bases with no gene match: 3. This CDR3 has 15 amino acids. Per the germline V gene, CDR1 is WSHSY and CDR2 is SAAADI. The CDR3 nucleotides are TGCGCCAGCAGTGAGCAGACTAGCGGGAGTTACGAGCAGTACTTC. This codes for CASSEQTSGSYEQYF.

This clonotype showed up many times. The rearrangement joins TRBV12-3 or TRBV12-4 to TRBJ1-5, with D uncertain. The CDR3 is made up of 15 amino acids. V was trimmed by 2 bases and J by 5 bases, leaving 13 bases between them. The CDR3, as DNA: TGTGCCAGCAGTTTAAGACCGGATCGGTATCAGCCCCAGCATTTT. This codes for CASSLRPDRYQPQHF.

Many counts were recorded for this clonotype. This rearrangement joins TRBV9 to TRBJ2-5, with D possibly matching TRBD2 (5 bases). The CDR3 runs to 13 residues. Per germline, CDR1 SGDLS and CDR2 YYNGEE. Deletions cut 4 bases from V and 4 bases from J, with 11 bases between. For the CDR3, the DNA is TGTGCCAGCAGCATGTCCAGCGGAGAGACCCAGTACTTC. Encoded protein: CASSMSSGETQYF.

This clonotype showed up many times. The chain joins TRBV7-9 to TRBJ2-1; TRBD2 agrees at 7 bases. Germline V gene lookup returns CDR1 SEHNR and CDR2 FQNEAQ (reference sequence). CDR3 length: 16 amino acids. With 5 bases clipped from V and 7 bases from J, the junction kept 14 bases outside the gene matches. The CDR3 protein is CASSRRREGHLNEQFF. The CDR3 DNA follows: TGTGCCAGCAGCCGAAGAAGGGAGGGCCATTTGAATGAGCAGTTCTTC.

This clonotype was seen repeatedly, ten times or more. The chain couples TRBV2 to TRBJ1-4, with D possibly matching TRBD1 (5 bases). V dropped 4 bases and J dropped 0 bases, with 12 bases sitting between them. The CDR3 covers 16 residues. The germline CDR1 and CDR2 sequences are SNHLY and FYNNEI. CDR3 DNA sequence: TGTGCCAGCAGTGGAGACAGCTCGTCAACTAATGAAAAACTGTTTTTT. This encodes CASSGDSSSTNEKLFF.

The CDR3: CATSRNHGSSYNSPLHF. CDR3 in DNA: TGTGCCACCAGCAGAAACCACGGGAGCTCCTATAATTCACCCCTCCACTTT. The rearrangement joins TRBV15 to TRBJ1-6, with D uncertain. V lost 2 bases, J lost 0 bases, and 11 bases lay in between. CDR1 LNHNV and CDR2 YYDKDF come from the germline V gene (reference sequence). There are 17 residues in the CDR3.

At least ten counts were recorded for this clonotype. The rearrangement uses TRBV20-1 and TRBJ2-1; perhaps TRBD2 as D (5 bases). Germline lookup yields CDR1 DFQATT and CDR2 SNEGSKA (reference sequence). The V end was cut by 3 bases, the J end by 6 bases, with 6 bases between. There are 11 residues in the CDR3. Here the CDR3 DNA reads TGCAGTGCTAGTGCGGGCAATGAGCAGTTCTTC. This sequence encodes CSASAGNEQFF.

There are a few counts of this clonotype. The V and J genes are TRBV7-2 and TRBJ2-3; D call uncertain. The CDR3 totals 13 residues. Germline loops: CDR1 SGHTA, CDR2 FQGNSA. V was trimmed by 3 bases and J by 15 bases, leaving 19 bases between them. The CDR3, as DNA: TGTGCCAGCAGCTTTTTTCAACCCACAGCTCCCTATTTT. Protein product: CASSFFQPTAPYF.

The CDR3 here is CAISESSGAKYEQYF. DNA for the CDR3: TGTGCCATCAGTGAGTCCTCCGGTGCTAAATACGAGCAGTACTTC. The J gene is TRBJ2-7, the V gene TRBV10-3; D gene ambiguous. Germline values: CDR1 ENHRY, CDR2 SYGVKD. Trimming pared 0 bases from V and 4 bases from J, leaving 13 bases between. The CDR3 is made up of 15 amino acids.

This clonotype occurred many times. Here the CDR3 reads CASSDTTGQTPNTGELFF. The CDR3, as DNA: TGTGCCAGCAGCGATACCACAGGACAGACCCCTAACACCGGGGAGCTGTTTTTT. The chain combines TRBV11-2 with TRBJ2-2, with D tentatively TRBD1 (6 bases). The CDR3 spans 18 residues. Deletions cut 5 bases from V and 2 bases from J, with 21 bases between. Germline loops: CDR1 SGHAT, CDR2 FQNNGV.

The V call is TRBV6-2 or TRBV6-3, the J call TRBJ2-7; D possibly corresponds to TRBD1 (5 bases). V shed 0 bases and J shed 2 bases, with 5 bases lying between them. CDR1 MNHEY and CDR2 SVGEGT come from the germline V gene. The CDR3 is 13 amino acids. CDR3 sequence (DNA): TGTGCCAGCAGTTACTCAGGGGCCTACGAGCAGTACTTC. It yields the protein CASSYSGAYEQYF.

This clonotype was counted at least ten times. The rearrangement links TRBV30 to TRBJ2-1, with D unresolved. The ends were cut back, 2 bases at V and 13 bases at J, with 15 bases in the middle. Looked up from germline, CDR1 is GTSNPN and CDR2 is SVGIG (reference sequence). The CDR3 contains 12 residues. The CDR3: CAWSTNRDSQFF. CDR3 nucleotide sequence: TGTGCCTGGAGTACCAACAGAGATTCTCAGTTCTTC.

There are a few counts of this clonotype. The chain uses TRBV20-1 and TRBJ2-7; D may be TRBD1 or TRBD2 (6 bases each). The germline V and J ends were trimmed by 0 bases and 2 bases, with 14 bases remaining between them. Germline-derived CDR1 and CDR2 are DFQATT and SNEGSKA (reference sequence). The CDR3 runs to 15 residues. The CDR3 region is CSARDGGRNTYEQYF. In DNA, the CDR3 is TGCAGTGCTAGAGATGGGGGGCGTAATACCTACGAGCAGTACTTC.